Following are 11 T cell receptor beta chains from one sample sequenced in a study of regulatory T cells in long-lasting Graves disease. CDR3 regions were amplified by Arm-PCR using iRepertoire HTBI primers to build TCR beta libraries. MiXCR was run by TCRdb on the multiplex PCR reads, yielding one entry per CDR3 protein. The table shows over 250,000 distinct CDR3 sequences, with 20% to 25% occurring only once. Time point indicated: persistent/refractory GD, antithyroid drugs over 5 years with positive TRAb. The TCR library was made from RNA that had been extracted from PBMCs in TRIzol. This specimen consisted of peripheral blood mononuclear cells (PBMCs), obtained when the disease was refractory, from a patient treated with antithyroid drugs. These receptors were taken from a female donor with Graves disease.

This clonotype was counted at least ten times. V usage is TRBV19 and J usage is TRBJ2-6, with 12 bases aligning to TRBD1. This CDR3 comprises 20 residues. Trimming took 5 bases from V and 1 from J; bases not matched to a gene: 12. CDR1 and CDR2 (germline): LNHDA, SQIVND (reference sequence). The CDR3, as DNA: TGTGCCAGTAGTGAGATGCTCGGGACAGGGGGCGCATCTGGGGCCAACGTCCTGACTTTC. This gives the protein CASSEMLGTGGASGANVLTF.

In its sample, this clonotype was seen many times. The V call is TRBV2, the J call TRBJ1-5; no reliable D call. The germline V gene has CDR1 SNHLY and CDR2 FYNNEI. The CDR3 extends over 14 amino acids. Trimming cost V 2 bases and J 3 bases, with 8 bases left between them. The CDR3 sequence: CASSEYSTNQPQHF. The CDR3 nucleotides read TGTGCCAGCAGTGAATACAGTACCAATCAGCCCCAGCATTTT. The whole variable domain, filled in from reference TRBV2 and TRBJ1-5, reads EPEVTQTPSHQVTQMGQEVILRCVPISNHLYFYWYRQILGQKVEFLVSFYNNEISEKSEIFDDQFSVERPDGSNFTLKIRSTKLEDSAMYFCASSEYSTNQPQHFGDGTRLSIL.

There are many counts of this clonotype. The chain carries TRBV7-6 and TRBJ2-7, with TRBD1 as a possible D gene (6 bases). Per germline, CDR1 SGHVS and CDR2 FNYEAQ. The V end was cut by 5 bases, the J end by 6 bases, with 14 bases between. CDR3 size: 13 residues. Here the CDR3 DNA reads TGTGCCAGCAGCCCGGGACAAGCGGCCGAGCAGTACTTC. Encoded protein: CASSPGQAAEQYF. The variable domain in full, completed from reference TRBV7-6 and TRBJ2-7, reads GAGVSQSPRYKVTKRGQDVALRCDPISGHVSLYWYRQALGQGPEFLTYFNYEAQQDKSGLPNDRFSAERPEGSISTLTIQRTEQRDSAMYRCASSPGQAAEQYFGPGTRLTVT.

This clonotype was seen many times. This sequence joins TRBV5-6 and TRBJ2-4; the match to TRBD2 covers 10 bases. The junction had 6 bases not matched to a gene; V was cut back by 6 bases and J by 0 bases. The CDR3 sequence is 16 residues long. Looked up from germline, CDR1 is SGHDT and CDR2 is YYEEEE. CDR3 DNA sequence: TGTGCCAGCAATCCAGCGGGAGGGCCAGCCAAAAACATTCAGTACTTC. It is translated as CASNPAGGPAKNIQYF.

This clonotype was detected ten times or more. The chain has TRBV13 and TRBJ1-1; the D gene is possibly TRBD1 (6 bases). Germline V CDR1 and CDR2: PRHDT, FYEKMQ (reference sequence). The length of the CDR3 is 13 residues. V was cut by 4 bases and J by 8 bases, with 14 bases left in between. The CDR3 region is CASSSYPGQEAFF. As DNA, the CDR3 is TGTGCCAGCAGCTCCTACCCGGGACAAGAAGCTTTCTTT.

V gene TRBV5-1 combines with J gene TRBJ2-7; perhaps TRBD2 as D (6 bases). V was cut by 4 bases and J by 2 bases, with 13 bases left in between. In germline, CDR1 is SGHRS, CDR2 YFSETQ. There are 14 residues in the CDR3. The CDR3 loop reads CASSTEGRTYEQYF. Written as DNA, the CDR3 is TGCGCCAGCAGCACGGAGGGGCGAACCTACGAGCAGTACTTC.

In this sample, this clonotype turned up many times. This chain connects TRBV11-2 to TRBJ2-5; 10 nucleotides match TRBD1. The germline CDR1 and CDR2 sequences are SGHAT and FQNNGV. There are 15 residues in the CDR3. J was trimmed by 4 bases and V by 5 bases; bases with no gene match: 7. CDR3 in DNA: TGTGCCAGCAGCCGGGACAGGGGCTTCGGAGAGACCCAGTACTTC. Protein: CASSRDRGFGETQYF. Full variable domain (remainder filled in from reference TRBV11-2 and TRBJ2-5): EAGVAQSPRYKIIEKRQSVAFWCNPISGHATLYWYQQILGQGPKLLIQFQNNGVVDDSQLPKDRFSAERLKGVDSTLKIQPAKLEDSAVYLCASSRDRGFGETQYFGPGTRLLVL.

Many counts were recorded for this clonotype. The chain joins TRBV29-1 to TRBJ2-5; maybe TRBD1 (6 bases). From germline, CDR1 is SQVTM and CDR2 ANQGSEA. V was cut by 4 bases and J by 5 bases, with 14 bases left in between. This CDR3 contains 13 residues. The CDR3: CSVASGAYETQYF. The DNA of the CDR3 is TGCAGCGTTGCGTCAGGGGCGTATGAGACCCAGTACTTC.

This clonotype turned up a few times. CDR3 DNA sequence: TGTGCCAGCAGTCCTACCTCCCCCCCTGAAGCTTTCTTT. This gives the protein CASSPTSPPEAFF. This sequence joins TRBV7-9 and TRBJ1-1; D gene unclear. V lost 6 bases and J lost 6, with 14 bases in between. CDR3 length: 13 residues. Germline V gene data show CDR1 as SEHNR and CDR2 as FQNEAQ (reference sequence).

The chain couples TRBV29-1 to TRBJ1-2; TRBD1 is a possible D gene (5 bases). CDR1 and CDR2 (germline): SQVTM, ANQGSEA. The CDR3 length is 10 residues. V was pared by 5 bases and J by 8 bases, with 9 bases between. CDR3 amino acids: CSVFQGGYTF. The CDR3 coding sequence is TGCAGCGTTTTTCAGGGCGGCTACACCTTC.

The chain uses TRBV7-9 and TRBJ2-7; D is perhaps TRBD1 (6 bases). From germline, CDR1 is SEHNR and CDR2 FQNEAQ (reference sequence). Trimming left V 5 bases short and J 5 bases short, with 22 bases between. This CDR3 is built from 16 residues. In DNA form, the CDR3 reads TGTGCCAGCAGCCCACCATCCGGGACACCCGGTAACGAGCAGTACTTC. Amino acids: CASSPPSGTPGNEQYF.